The 19 T cell receptor beta chains reported below all come from one sample, sequenced in a study of T cell repertoires in cytomegalovirus infection. TCRdb reprocessed the reads with MiXCR, giving one entry per CDR3 protein. The data show fewer than 550,000 distinct CDR3 sequences, with about 33% seen just once and around 15% held by the top ten. Sequencing was performed on PBMCs. The source of these receptors is a human donor in good health (CMV status not recorded). Some clones in this sample may be carry-over from other donors' samples.

The V call is TRBV6-1, the J call TRBJ1-6, with D possibly TRBD1 on 5 matching bases. The CDR3 extends over 18 amino acids. Germline-derived CDR1 and CDR2 are MNHNS and SASEGT. Deletions cut 6 bases from V and 0 bases from J, with 18 bases between. CDR3 coding DNA: TGTGCCAGCAGCAAAACGGGACTCCCAAGCTCCTATAATTCACCCCTCCACTTT. Translating it yields CASSKTGLPSSYNSPLHF.

This clonotype was seen only a few times. The chain carries TRBV5-4 and TRBJ2-7, with 10 bases identical to TRBD1. CDR1 is SGHNT, CDR2 YYREEE, per germline (reference sequence). This CDR3 has 15 amino acids. V lost 2 bases and J lost 1; bases outside the gene matches: 3. CDR3 DNA sequence: TGTGCCAGCAGCTTCGGGGACAGGGGATCCTACGAGCAGTACTTC. It is translated as CASSFGDRGSYEQYF.

This clonotype appeared a few times. This sequence joins TRBV28 and TRBJ2-1, with 7 bases matching TRBD2. J gave up 4 bases and V 5 bases, and 8 bases lay outside the gene matches. Per the germline V gene, CDR1 is MDHEN and CDR2 is SYDVKM. The CDR3 has 15 residues. CDR3 sequence reads: CASSQWGGDYNEQFF. The CDR3 DNA reads as TGTGCCAGCAGTCAGTGGGGGGGGGATTACAATGAGCAGTTCTTC.

Details on this clonotype: One base away lies a much larger clone, so this may be a sequencing read error. This rearrangement joins TRBV5-5 to TRBJ2-1; no clear D. The germline gives CDR1 SGHKS, CDR2 YYEKEE (reference sequence). The length of the CDR3 is 13 residues. V gave up 0 bases and J gave up 6 bases, with 7 bases separating them. The CDR3 sequence is CASSLEARNEQFF. The CDR3 DNA follows: TGTGCCAGCAGCTTGGAGGCTCGCAATGAGCAGTTCTTC.

Concerning this clonotype itself: Here the CDR3 omits its conserved ending phenylalanine or tryptophan, so a read error is the likely source. This chain joins TRBV4-2 and TRBJ1-1, with 7 nucleotides matching TRBD1. The CDR3 is 16 residues long. V was clipped by 0 bases and J by 0 bases; unmatched bases: 4. Germline CDR1 LGHNA, CDR2 YNFKEQ. CDR3 sequence: CASSQEPGQMNTEAFL. The CDR3 nucleotides are TGTGCCAGCAGCCAAGAACCGGGACAGATGAACACTGAAGCTTTCTTG.

The chain couples TRBV6-5 to TRBJ2-1; D is unclear. The CDR3 has 16 amino acids. The germline CDR1 and CDR2 sequences are MNHEY and SVGAGI. The V end was cut by 5 bases, the J end by 5 bases, with 19 bases between. CDR3 in amino acids: CASSQYSPPKNNEQFF. CDR3 in DNA: TGTGCCAGCAGTCAATATAGCCCACCCAAAAACAATGAGCAGTTCTTC.

V gene TRBV6-2 or TRBV6-3 combines with J gene TRBJ2-7; D unclear. This CDR3 spans 16 amino acids. V lost 5 bases and J 5 bases, leaving 22 bases between the germline ends. Germline lookup yields CDR1 MNHEY and CDR2 SVGEGT. CDR3 loop: CASSLTTGPFNDEQYF. Here the CDR3 DNA reads TGTGCCAGCAGTCTAACAACCGGGCCCTTCAACGACGAGCAGTACTTC.

This CDR3 reads CASRVDRNQPQHF. The CDR3, as DNA: TGTGCCAGCAGAGTGGACAGGAATCAGCCCCAGCATTTT. The chain carries TRBV6-1 and TRBJ1-5; 7 bases are a match to TRBD1. The germline CDR1 and CDR2 sequences are MNHNS and SASEGT. The trim removed 6 bases at V and 4 bases at J, leaving 3 bases unmatched. The CDR3 sequence is 13 residues long.

The chain uses TRBV19 and TRBJ1-2; TRBD1 might be the D (6 bases). Germline V lookup: CDR1 LNHDA, CDR2 SQIVND (reference sequence). Trimming pared 3 bases from V and 8 bases from J, leaving 16 bases between. The CDR3 is 14 residues long. CDR3 sequence: CASSIDPGAEGYTF. CDR3 nucleotide sequence: TGTGCCAGTAGTATTGATCCGGGGGCGGAAGGCTACACCTTC.

This clonotype was seen repeatedly, ten times or more. The rearrangement uses TRBV7-2 and TRBJ1-4; TRBD1 matches at 10 bases. CDR1 SGHTA and CDR2 FQGNSA come from the germline V gene. V was pared by 5 bases and J by 7 bases, with 7 bases of the junction left unmatched. CDR3 length equals 15 residues. This CDR3 reads CASSGSGTGAEKLFF. The DNA of the CDR3 is TGTGCCAGCAGCGGCTCCGGGACAGGGGCTGAAAAACTGTTTTTT.

Of note for this clonotype: A much larger clonotype is one base distant, so this may be a read error. The chain couples TRBV7-8 to TRBJ1-1; D not certain. The CDR3 sequence is 13 residues long. Per the germline V gene, CDR1 is SGHVS and CDR2 is FQNEAQ. V lost 9 bases and J lost 4, with 15 bases in between. The CDR3 sequence: CARSQSLITEAFF. Here the CDR3 DNA reads TGTGCCAGAAGCCAAAGTTTAATCACTGAAGCTTTCTTT.

This clonotype was observed a few times. The V call is TRBV5-4, the J call TRBJ1-4, with unresolved D. This CDR3 spans 15 amino acids. Germline V gene lookup returns CDR1 SGHNT and CDR2 YYREEE (reference sequence). V was trimmed by 4 bases and J by 7 bases, leaving 17 bases between them. The CDR3 loop is CASSTDRDKGEKLFF. The CDR3 bases are TGTGCCAGCAGCACCGACCGGGATAAGGGTGAAAAACTGTTTTTT.

The chain has TRBV4-1 and TRBJ2-2, with TRBD2 matching 9 bases. This CDR3 spans 18 amino acids. V gave up 0 bases and J gave up 0 bases; unmatched junction bases: 5. Per the germline V gene, CDR1 is MGHRA and CDR2 is YSYEKL. The CDR3 spells CASSQEGRTSANTGELFF. CDR3 DNA: TGCGCCAGCAGCCAAGAAGGGAGGACTAGCGCGAACACCGGGGAGCTGTTTTTT.

This clonotype was recorded a few times. The CDR3 sequence is CASSLGDSNEQFF. The CDR3 nucleotides are TGTGCCAGCAGCTTGGGTGACAGCAATGAGCAGTTCTTC. This chain joins TRBV5-6 and TRBJ2-1, with D maybe TRBD1 (5 bases). Trimming took 0 bases from V and 6 from J, leaving 7 bases between them. There are 13 residues in the CDR3. Germline loops: CDR1 SGHDT, CDR2 YYEEEE.

This clonotype has just a few counts. The chain has TRBV27 and TRBJ1-6; no reliable D call. The CDR3 length is 14 residues. CDR1 and CDR2 from the germline V gene are MNHEY and SMNVEV (reference sequence). Trimming stripped 4 bases from V and 7 bases from J, with 11 bases between. CDR3 protein: CASSSPARNSPLHF. The CDR3 region has the DNA TGTGCCAGCAGTTCGCCCGCTCGAAATTCACCCCTCCACTTT.

For this clonotype: It may be a read error: a sequence one base away is much more abundant. This chain connects TRBV7-6 to TRBJ1-6, with D uncertain. Germline V gives CDR1 SGHVS, CDR2 FNYEAQ. The CDR3 loop spans 16 amino acids. CDR3 DNA sequence: TGTGCCAGCAGCTTAGGATTATCGGGAGCTAATTCACCCCTCCAATTT. This sequence encodes CASSLGLSGANSPLQF.

This clonotype was observed many times. The CDR3 DNA reads TGTGCCAGTGGAATTAATTCACCCCTCCACTTT. Translating it yields CASGINSPLHF. The chain uses TRBV19 and TRBJ1-6; D is undetermined. Germline CDR1 LNHDA, CDR2 SQIVND (reference sequence). The ends were cut back, 8 bases at V and 6 bases at J, with 5 bases in the middle. The CDR3 is 11 amino acids.

This clonotype was detected many times. This rearrangement joins TRBV7-2 to TRBJ2-5; the match to TRBD1 covers 7 bases. In germline, CDR1 is SGHTA, CDR2 FQGNSA. The CDR3 spans 19 residues. With V trimmed by 4 bases and J by 2 bases, 19 bases remained unmatched. This CDR3 reads CASSSLVALAGTAQETQYF. The CDR3 nucleotides are TGTGCCAGCAGCTCTTTAGTCGCCCTCGCTGGGACAGCACAAGAGACCCAGTACTTC.

This clonotype was recorded many times. V and J are TRBV7-8 and TRBJ1-1; 7 bases are shared with TRBD1. The CDR3 consists of 14 residues. After removal of 1 base from V and 10 bases from J, the junction contained 9 bases not matched to a gene. The germline V gene encodes CDR1 SGHVS and CDR2 FQNEAQ. The CDR3 DNA is TGTGCCAGCAGCTTAGAGGGGGCGGTTCTTCGAGCTTTCTTT. Protein: CASSLEGAVLRAFF.